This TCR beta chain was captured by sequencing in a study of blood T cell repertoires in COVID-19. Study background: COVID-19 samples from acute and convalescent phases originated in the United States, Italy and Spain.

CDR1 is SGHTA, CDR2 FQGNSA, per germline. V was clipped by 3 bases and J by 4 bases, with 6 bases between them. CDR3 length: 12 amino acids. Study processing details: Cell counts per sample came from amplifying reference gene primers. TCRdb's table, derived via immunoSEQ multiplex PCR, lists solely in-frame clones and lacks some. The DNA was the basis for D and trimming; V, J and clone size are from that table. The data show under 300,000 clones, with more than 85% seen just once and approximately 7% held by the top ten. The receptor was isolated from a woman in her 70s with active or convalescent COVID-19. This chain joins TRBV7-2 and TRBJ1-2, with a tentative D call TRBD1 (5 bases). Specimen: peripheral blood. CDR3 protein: CASSLTAYGYTF. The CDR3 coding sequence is TGTGCCAGCAGCTTGACAGCCTATGGCTACACCTTC. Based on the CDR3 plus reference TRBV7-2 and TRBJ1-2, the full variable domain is GAGVSQSPSNKVTEKGKDVELRCDPISGHTALYWYRQSLGQGLEFLIYFQGNSAPDKSGLPSDRFSAERTGGSVSTLTIQRTQQEDSAVYLCASSLTAYGYTFGSGTRLTVV.